The clone carrying this T cell receptor (beta chain) has only one observation. This record comes from a study of blood T cell repertoires in COVID-19. Across the study: Samples representing acute and convalescent COVID-19 were sourced from the United States, Italy and Spain.

Sequencing was performed with immunoSEQ multiplex PCR; in TCRdb, only in-frame clones are kept and a portion is missing. The top ten clones hold approximately 9% of a sample with about 140,000 clones, about four fifths of them seen once. CDR3 size: 16 residues. Germline trimming cut 4 bases from V and 7 bases from J; bases unmatched to any gene: 9. Looked up from germline, CDR1 is SGHNT and CDR2 is YYREEE (reference sequence). This clonotype was sampled from a woman aged 80 or older in a cohort sampled during active or convalescent COVID-19. The chain couples TRBV5-4 to TRBJ2-1; TRBD2 agrees at 12 bases. The sample consisted of peripheral blood. The CDR3 DNA is TGTGCCAGCAGCCCCGCTAGCGGGGGGGCAGGGAATGAGCAGTTCTTC. This encodes CASSPASGGAGNEQFF.